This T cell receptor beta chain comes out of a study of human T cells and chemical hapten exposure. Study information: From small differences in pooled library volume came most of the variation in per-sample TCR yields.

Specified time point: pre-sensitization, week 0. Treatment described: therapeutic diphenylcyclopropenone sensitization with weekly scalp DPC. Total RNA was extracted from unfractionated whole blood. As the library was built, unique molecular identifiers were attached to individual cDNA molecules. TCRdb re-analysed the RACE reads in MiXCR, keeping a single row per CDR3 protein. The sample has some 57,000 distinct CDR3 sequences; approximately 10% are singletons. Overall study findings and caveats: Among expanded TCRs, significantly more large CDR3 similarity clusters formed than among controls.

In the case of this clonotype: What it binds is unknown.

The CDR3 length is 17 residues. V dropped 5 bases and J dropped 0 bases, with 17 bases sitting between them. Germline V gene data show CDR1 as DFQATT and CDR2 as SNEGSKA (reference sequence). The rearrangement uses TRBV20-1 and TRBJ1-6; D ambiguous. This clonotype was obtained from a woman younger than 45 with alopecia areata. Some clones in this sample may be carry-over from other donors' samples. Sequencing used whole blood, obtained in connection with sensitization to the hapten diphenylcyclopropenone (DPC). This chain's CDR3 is CSAATISGSSYNSPLHF. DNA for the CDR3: TGCAGTGCTGCCACGATTTCAGGAAGCTCCTATAATTCACCCCTCCACTTT.